This T cell receptor (beta chain) came from a study of identical twins. TCRdb called the 5' RACE reads again in MiXCR, with one record for every CDR3 protein. The sample lists around 1.7 million distinct CDR3 sequences, around 29% occurring once. Study-wide findings and caveats: Researchers reported weaker excess twin sharing in beta out-of-frame sequences.

In regard to this clonotype: Its specificity is unknown.

This clonotype originated in a newborn girl in good health. The sequencing sample was made of cord blood.

The CDR3: CATSDLKNLDYNEQFF. The CDR3 DNA sequence: TGTGCCACCAGTGATTTGAAGAATCTAGATTACAATGAGCAGTTCTTC. The chain is built from TRBV24-1 and TRBJ2-1; D is uncertain. From germline, CDR1 is KGHDR and CDR2 SFDVKD. Deletions cut 0 bases from V and 4 bases from J, with 12 bases between. The CDR3 spans 16 residues.